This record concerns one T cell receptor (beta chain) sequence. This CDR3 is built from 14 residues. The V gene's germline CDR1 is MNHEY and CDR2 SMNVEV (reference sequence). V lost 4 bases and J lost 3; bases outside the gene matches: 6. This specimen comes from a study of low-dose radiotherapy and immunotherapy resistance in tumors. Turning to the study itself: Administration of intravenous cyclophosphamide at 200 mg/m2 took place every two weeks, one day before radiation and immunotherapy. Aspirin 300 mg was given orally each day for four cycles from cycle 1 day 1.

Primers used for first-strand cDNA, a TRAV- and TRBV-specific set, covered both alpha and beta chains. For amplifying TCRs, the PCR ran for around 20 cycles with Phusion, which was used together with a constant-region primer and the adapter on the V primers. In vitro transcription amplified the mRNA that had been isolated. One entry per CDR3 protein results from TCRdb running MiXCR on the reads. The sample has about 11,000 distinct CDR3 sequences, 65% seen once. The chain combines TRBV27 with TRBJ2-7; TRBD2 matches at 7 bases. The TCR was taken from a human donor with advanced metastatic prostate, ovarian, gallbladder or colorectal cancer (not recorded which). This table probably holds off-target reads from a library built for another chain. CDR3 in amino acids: CASSSRAGVYEQYF. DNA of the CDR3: TGTGCCAGCAGTTCAAGGGCGGGGGTCTACGAGCAGTACTTC.